These 21 T cell receptor beta chains were sequenced from one sample in a study of regulatory T cells in long-lasting Graves disease. Arm-PCR of CDR3 regions and iRepertoire HTBI primers were used to build TCR beta libraries. TCRdb passed the multiplex PCR reads through MiXCR, listing each CDR3 protein once. The sample lists about 400,000 distinct CDR3 sequences; about a fifth were seen once. Indicated time point: persistent/refractory GD, antithyroid drugs over 5 years with positive TRAb. With RNA extracted from PBMCs as input, the TCR library was made. The sequencing used peripheral blood mononuclear cells (PBMCs), collected when the disease was refractory, from a patient treated with antithyroid drugs. Receptor source: a female donor with Graves disease.

This clonotype has more than one count but fewer than ten. The chain links TRBV28 to TRBJ2-2; 7 nucleotides align to TRBD1. Unmatched junction bases numbered 6, after V lost 9 bases and J lost 2 bases. The CDR3 loop spans 14 amino acids. Germline lookup yields CDR1 MDHEN and CDR2 SYDVKM. CDR3 sequence reads: CARETGRNTGELFF. CDR3 bases: TGTGCCAGAGAGACAGGGAGAAACACCGGGGAGCTGTTTTTT.

Note on this clonotype: A much larger clone lies one base from this, so it may be a read error. The rearrangement links TRBV2 to TRBJ1-5; D perhaps matches TRBD1 (5 bases). CDR1 and CDR2 (germline): SNHLY, FYNNEI. This CDR3 spans 13 amino acids. The chain's CDR3 is CASRQELNQPQQF. CDR3 bases: TGTGCCAGCAGACAGGAACTAAATCAGCCCCAGCAATTT.

V gene TRBV15 combines with J gene TRBJ2-1; D uncertain. This CDR3 spans 13 amino acids. Germline loops: CDR1 LNHNV, CDR2 YYDKDF (reference sequence). V was shortened by 8 bases and J by 2 bases, with 10 bases between the two germline ends. The CDR3 DNA follows: TGTGCCACCTTGGTAGCCCCCTACAATGAGCAGTTCTTC. Protein: CATLVAPYNEQFF.

A word on this clonotype: A much larger clone differs by one base, so this may be a read error. V and J are TRBV3-1 and TRBJ1-2, with a possible D match to TRBD1 (5 bases). V was cut by 7 bases and J by 4 bases, with 16 bases left in between. Looked up from germline, CDR1 is LGHDT and CDR2 is YNNKEL (reference sequence). This CDR3 comprises 14 residues. CDR3 in amino acids: CASTEGRLSYGYTF. The CDR3 nucleotides read TGTGCCAGCACGGAGGGACGTCTTAGCTATGGCTACACCTTC.

The chain employs TRBV28 and TRBJ2-1; D is unresolved. The CDR3 covers 12 residues. V was cut by 2 bases and J by 11 bases, with 10 bases left in between. Germline values: CDR1 MDHEN, CDR2 SYDVKM. The CDR3 region has the DNA TGTGCCAGCAGTTTAATGTTAGATCAGCAGTTCTTC. This gives the protein CASSLMLDQQFF.

The chain uses TRBV5-1 and TRBJ1-1, with 10 bases fitting TRBD1. CDR1 SGHRS and CDR2 YFSETQ come from the germline V gene. The junction had 4 bases not matched to a gene; V was cut back by 0 bases and J by 5 bases. The CDR3 spans 15 residues. This CDR3 is CASSLVTGGKTEAFF. CDR3 in DNA: TGCGCCAGCAGCTTGGTGACAGGGGGCAAGACTGAAGCTTTCTTT.

The table lists this clonotype with many counts. This chain connects TRBV7-2 to TRBJ1-6; no reliable D call. V was clipped by 3 bases and J by 8 bases, with 14 bases between them. Germline CDR1 SGHTA, CDR2 FQGNSA. The CDR3 loop spans 15 amino acids. This chain's CDR3 is CASSFIVGKDSPLHF. Written as DNA, the CDR3 is TGTGCCAGCAGCTTTATAGTAGGGAAGGATTCACCCCTCCACTTT.

As to this clonotype: Given a much more abundant clone one base away, this may be a read error. The chain has TRBV11-2 and TRBJ2-7, with 10 bases identical to TRBD2. Germline lookup yields CDR1 SGHAT and CDR2 FQNNGV. This CDR3 region has 15 residues. CDR3 in DNA: TGTGTCAGCAGCTCCCGGACTAGCGGTGTCTACGAGCAGTACTTC. Translated, it gives CVSSSRTSGVYEQYF.

This clonotype was counted many times. The gene calls are TRBV11-2 and TRBJ2-7, with D perhaps being TRBD1 or TRBD2 (5 bases each). CDR1 is SGHAT and CDR2 is FQNNGV in the germline V gene. The V end lost 4 bases, the J end lost 4 bases, and 26 bases lay between the germline ends. The CDR3 sequence is 18 residues long. The CDR3 protein is CASSSPPGHGSGLYEQYF. The CDR3 DNA sequence: TGTGCCAGCAGCTCCCCCCCCGGACACGGGTCGGGGTTGTACGAGCAGTACTTC.

The CDR3 region has the DNA TGTGCCAGCAGTCAAGGGACAGGCAACGAGCAGTACTTC. Protein: CASSQGTGNEQYF. The rearrangement links TRBV12-3 or TRBV12-4 to TRBJ2-7, with 8 bases lining up with TRBD1. This CDR3 has 13 amino acids. Trimming at V came to 5 bases and at J to 5 bases, leaving 5 bases not matched to a gene.

Regarding this clonotype: A single base separates this from a much larger clone, so it may be a read error. V is TRBV6-2 or TRBV6-3 and J is TRBJ1-6; 7 bases map to TRBD1. The germline CDR1 and CDR2 sequences are MNHEY and SVGEGT. The CDR3 runs 13 residues. For the CDR3, the DNA is TGTGTCAGCACTGGGACAGCGAATTCACCCCTCCACTTT. Encoded protein: CVSTGTANSPLHF.

This chain uses TRBV29-1 with TRBJ2-6, with D maybe TRBD2 (5 bases). V shed 2 bases and J shed 4 bases, with 18 bases lying between them. The CDR3 is made up of 17 amino acids. Looked up from germline, CDR1 is SQVTM and CDR2 is ANQGSEA. CDR3 DNA: TGCAGCGTTGAATTGTGGAGGTCGGAGCCCGGGGCCAACGTCCTGACTTTC. As protein: CSVELWRSEPGANVLTF.

The chain employs TRBV19 and TRBJ1-5, with 11 bases aligning to TRBD1. CDR3 length: 15 residues. From germline, CDR1 is LNHDA and CDR2 SQIVND (reference sequence). V was clipped by 0 bases and J by 6 bases; unmatched bases: 1. The CDR3 DNA reads as TGTGCCAGTAGTATAGATGGGACAGGGGGTCAGCCCCAGCATTTT. Protein product: CASSIDGTGGQPQHF.

The gene calls are TRBV7-3 and TRBJ2-6; 10 bases fit TRBD1. CDR1 is SGHTA, CDR2 FQGTGA, per germline. This CDR3 is built from 19 residues. With 4 bases clipped from V and 1 base from J, the junction kept 10 bases outside the gene matches. The DNA for the CDR3 is TGTGCCAGCAGCTCTCGTACGGGACAGGGGTCGTCTGGGGCCAACGTCCTGACTTTC. The encoded protein is CASSSRTGQGSSGANVLTF.

For this clonotype: A clone one base away is much larger, so this may be a read error. The J gene is TRBJ1-1, the V gene TRBV27; D not resolved. Germline V CDR1 and CDR2: MNHEY, SMNVEV (reference sequence). The CDR3 sequence is 14 residues long. The ends were cut back, 5 bases at V and 3 bases at J, with 13 bases in the middle. The CDR3 loop is CASSPRAQDTEAFF. The CDR3 bases are TGTGCCAGCAGTCCCCGGGCGCAGGACACTGAAGCTTTCTTT.

There are many counts of this clonotype. This sequence joins TRBV27 and TRBJ1-3; tentatively, D is TRBD1 (5 bases). The CDR3 contains 14 residues. Germline-derived CDR1 and CDR2 are MNHEY and SMNVEV (reference sequence). The V end lost 5 bases, the J end lost 5 bases, and 13 bases lay between the germline ends. This CDR3 is CASSPGTDRNTIYF. The DNA for the CDR3 is TGTGCCAGCAGTCCAGGGACGGATAGAAACACCATATATTTT.

The CDR3 reads CASSGSPGLAYNEQFF. The CDR3 nucleotides are TGTGCCAGCAGCGGCAGTCCGGGACTAGCCTACAATGAGCAGTTCTTC. The J gene is TRBJ2-1, the V gene TRBV7-9; 8 nucleotides agree with TRBD2. Germline-derived CDR1 and CDR2 are SEHNR and FQNEAQ (reference sequence). CDR3 length equals 16 residues. The junction had 8 bases not matched to a gene; V was cut back by 5 bases and J by 2 bases.

The sample holds a few counts of this clonotype. One end of the junction does not line up with germline, which may come from a read error. CDR3 DNA: TGTGCCAGCAGCCACGGGGACTTTCTCGCCCACTTC. Translating it yields CASSHGDFLAHF. The V gene is TRBV7-9, the J gene TRBJ2-7, with D perhaps TRBD2 (6 bases). CDR1 is SEHNR and CDR2 is FQNEAQ in the germline V gene (reference sequence). The CDR3 is 12 amino acids. The whole variable domain, remainder taken from reference TRBV7-9 and TRBJ2-7, is DTGVSQNPRHKITKRGQNVTFRCDPISEHNRLYWYRQTLGQGPEFLTYFQNEAQLEKSRLLSDRFSAERPKGSFSTLEIQRTEQGDSAMYLCASSHGDFLAHFGPGTRLTVT.

The chain couples TRBV4-1 to TRBJ1-2; maybe TRBD1 (5 bases). Trimming pared 0 bases from V and 4 bases from J, leaving 9 bases between. The CDR3 totals 14 residues. Germline values: CDR1 MGHRA, CDR2 YSYEKL. CDR3 in amino acids: CASSQERDSYGYTF. The CDR3 DNA reads TGCGCCAGCAGCCAAGAACGCGACAGCTATGGCTACACCTTC.

This clonotype was picked up many times. The chain couples TRBV28 to TRBJ2-7, with D possibly being TRBD1 (6 bases). There are 14 residues in the CDR3. V was pared by 7 bases and J by 3 bases, with 16 bases between. Germline V lookup: CDR1 MDHEN, CDR2 SYDVKM. The DNA of the CDR3 is TGTGCCAGCACCTTCCGGGACATGAACTACGAGCAGTACTTC. Its protein product is CASTFRDMNYEQYF. The whole variable domain, remainder taken from reference TRBV28 and TRBJ2-7, is DVKVTQSSRYLVKRTGEKVFLECVQDMDHENMFWYRQDPGLGLRLIYFSYDVKMKEKGDIPEGYSVSREKKERFSLILESASTNQTSMYLCASTFRDMNYEQYFGPGTRLTVT.

V usage is TRBV15 and J usage is TRBJ2-7; D is ambiguous. Germline CDR1 is LNHNV and CDR2 is YYDKDF (reference sequence). This CDR3 spans 13 amino acids. Trimming took off 0 bases at V and 4 bases at J, with 7 bases between the two ends. CDR3: CATSRDKVYEQYF. The CDR3 region has the DNA TGTGCCACCAGCAGAGATAAGGTTTACGAGCAGTACTTC.